The 30 T cell receptor beta chains presented below share a single source sample, sequenced in a study of T cell responses to AZD1222 COVID-19 vaccine. The method was immunoSEQ multiplex PCR; TCRdb's version includes in-frame clones alone and lacks a portion of them. The table records over 30,000 clones, approximately 88% of them present only once. The material was peripheral blood, obtained 28 days after the second dose of the MenACWY control vaccine. These receptors were collected from an adult who received the MenACWY meningococcal vaccine as a control.

The chain links TRBV5-1 to TRBJ2-3; TRBD2 agrees at 7 bases. The V and J ends lost 4 bases and 4 bases, in that order; junction bases with no gene match: 9. Germline values: CDR1 SGHRS, CDR2 YFSETQ. This CDR3 has 15 residues. The CDR3 sequence: CASSPRAGAADTQYF. DNA for the CDR3: TGCGCCAGCAGCCCTCGGGCGGGAGCGGCAGATACGCAGTATTTT.

In this sample, this clone turned up once. This rearrangement joins TRBV20-1 to TRBJ2-4; D is undetermined. The V and J ends lost 3 bases and 6 bases respectively, with 15 bases between them. The CDR3 runs 14 residues. Germline V lookup: CDR1 DFQATT, CDR2 SNEGSKA (reference sequence). The CDR3 DNA is TGCAGTGCTAGTGTGGTGGGTTTGAGAAACATTCAGTACTTC. Residues: CSASVVGLRNIQYF.

The chain has TRBV11-2 and TRBJ2-5; D ambiguous. CDR1 and CDR2 from the germline V gene are SGHAT and FQNNGV. V lost 6 bases, J lost 2 bases, and 19 bases lay in between. This CDR3 is 16 amino acids long. Here the CDR3 DNA reads TGTGCCAGCAGTTCCCAGCCCAGGAAGGAACAAGAGACCCAGTACTTC. Its translation is CASSSQPRKEQETQYF. Full variable domain (remainder filled in from reference TRBV11-2 and TRBJ2-5): EAGVAQSPRYKIIEKRQSVAFWCNPISGHATLYWYQQILGQGPKLLIQFQNNGVVDDSQLPKDRFSAERLKGVDSTLKIQPAKLEDSAVYLCASSSQPRKEQETQYFGPGTRLLVL.

V usage is TRBV19 and J usage is TRBJ2-2; D perhaps matches TRBD1 (6 bases). Germline CDR1 and CDR2: LNHDA and SQIVND (reference sequence). V dropped 2 bases and J dropped 8 bases, with 12 bases sitting between them. CDR3 length: 14 amino acids. The CDR3 is CASSIITGKGELFF. The CDR3 DNA follows: TGTGCCAGTAGTATAATAACAGGGAAGGGGGAGCTGTTTTTT.

This chain links TRBV4-1 with TRBJ2-7; the D gene is possibly TRBD2 (5 bases). The CDR3 has 18 residues. With 0 bases removed from V and 0 bases from J, the gap between germline ends came to 18 bases. In germline, CDR1 is MGHRA, CDR2 YSYEKL. The CDR3 region has the DNA TGCGCCAGCAGCCAAGAAAGGTCGCGAGCGGCAGCCTCCTACGAGCAGTACTTC. This sequence encodes CASSQERSRAAASYEQYF.

This rearrangement joins TRBV6-1 to TRBJ2-7, with D perhaps matching TRBD1 or TRBD2 (5 bases each). Germline assignment: CDR1 MNHNS and CDR2 SASEGT. This CDR3 is built from 16 residues. V lost 0 bases to trimming and J lost 0 bases, with 12 bases between them. CDR3 amino acids: CASSEARDEFSYEQYF. CDR3 in DNA: TGTGCCAGCAGTGAAGCGAGGGACGAGTTCTCCTACGAGCAGTACTTC.

The V call is TRBV28, the J call TRBJ1-4, with TRBD1 matching 9 bases. This CDR3 contains 15 residues. Germline V gives CDR1 MDHEN, CDR2 SYDVKM. V lost 5 bases to trimming and J lost 10 bases; unmatched junction nucleotides: 11. CDR3 loop: CASSTPGTGTAKLFF. The CDR3 DNA is TGTGCCAGCAGTACACCCGGGACAGGGACTGCAAAACTGTTTTTT.

The chain links TRBV18 to TRBJ1-2; D unclear. The germline gives CDR1 KGHSH, CDR2 LQKENI. The V gene lost 3 bases and the J gene lost 2 bases, with 16 bases spanning the gap. This CDR3 spans 16 amino acids. CDR3 sequence: CASSPTNRNQNYGYTF. In DNA, the CDR3 is TGTGCCAGCTCACCGACAAACAGAAATCAGAACTATGGCTACACCTTC.

The chain carries TRBV6-5 and TRBJ2-2; D is possibly TRBD1 (6 bases). Trimming removed 1 base from V and 1 base from J, with 10 bases in between. The CDR3 is made up of 16 amino acids. Germline assignment: CDR1 MNHEY and CDR2 SVGAGI. The CDR3 spells CASSYFGRGNTGELFF. CDR3 sequence (DNA): TGTGCCAGCAGTTACTTCGGCAGGGGGAACACCGGGGAGCTGTTTTTT.

This clone was picked up a small number of times. The rearrangement uses TRBV18 and TRBJ1-3, with D possibly TRBD1 on 5 matching bases. Germline-derived CDR1 and CDR2 are KGHSH and LQKENI. Trimming pared 3 bases from V and 4 bases from J, leaving 13 bases between. This CDR3 spans 15 amino acids. CDR3 residues: CASSPSGGPGNTIYF. The CDR3, as DNA: TGTGCCAGCTCACCGTCCGGGGGACCGGGAAACACCATATATTTT.

The chain couples TRBV4-2 to TRBJ2-2; D unclear. Trimming pared 6 bases from V and 6 bases from J, leaving 17 bases between. The CDR3 has 15 amino acids. Germline assignment: CDR1 LGHNA and CDR2 YNFKEQ. CDR3 residues: CASRLESSASGELFF. CDR3 in DNA: TGTGCCAGCAGGCTTGAATCGAGCGCCTCCGGGGAGCTGTTTTTT.

The chain joins TRBV11-1 to TRBJ2-1, with 7 bases matching TRBD2. V dropped 2 bases and J dropped 3; count of bases not matched to a gene: 7. This CDR3 spans 16 amino acids. Looked up from germline, CDR1 is SGHAT and CDR2 is FQDESV (reference sequence). The CDR3, as DNA: TGTGCCAGCAGCTTAAGGGGCCTAGCGGTCTACAATGAGCAGTTCTTC. Protein: CASSLRGLAVYNEQFF.

CDR3: CASSPDRGDEQYF. The CDR3 DNA sequence: TGTGCCAGCTCACCCGACAGGGGGGACGAGCAGTACTTC. V usage is TRBV18 and J usage is TRBJ2-7; 9 nucleotides align to TRBD1. This CDR3 comprises 13 residues. Germline V gives CDR1 KGHSH, CDR2 LQKENI. V was pared by 3 bases and J by 5 bases, with 2 bases of the junction left unmatched.

In this sample, this clone turned up once. The V call is TRBV29-1, the J call TRBJ1-2, with D hard to call. The germline gives CDR1 SQVTM, CDR2 ANQGSEA. V gave up 7 bases and J gave up 8 bases, with 14 bases separating them. The CDR3 has 11 residues. This chain's CDR3 is CSGTLTGGYTF. The CDR3 DNA reads TGCAGCGGCACACTCACCGGGGGCTACACCTTC. The full variable domain, its missing parts supplied by reference TRBV29-1 and TRBJ1-2, is SAVISQKPSRDICQRGTSLTIQCQVDSQVTMMFWYRQQPGQSLTLIATANQGSEATYESGFVIDKFPISRPNLTFSTLTVSNMSPEDSSIYLCSGTLTGGYTFGSGTRLTVV.

The chain couples TRBV12-3 or TRBV12-4 to TRBJ2-7; possibly TRBD1 or TRBD2 for D (5 bases each). Trimming stripped 8 bases from V and 8 bases from J, with 19 bases between. This CDR3 has 13 amino acids. CDR3 in DNA: TGTGCCAGCCTAGCCGCGGGCCAGGACAAGCAGTACTTC. As protein: CASLAAGQDKQYF.

The V and J genes are TRBV30 and TRBJ1-2; D unresolved. Germline V gene lookup returns CDR1 GTSNPN and CDR2 SVGIG (reference sequence). V gave up 3 bases and J gave up 3 bases, with 14 bases separating them. The CDR3 extends over 14 amino acids. The CDR3 DNA reads TGTGCCTGGAGACAGCCCTTACGCGACTATGGCTACACCTTC. Protein sequence: CAWRQPLRDYGYTF.

Here the CDR3 DNA reads TGTGCCAGCAGCCAAACTAGCGGGAGCTACAATGAGCAGTTCTTC. Protein product: CASSQTSGSYNEQFF. This sequence joins TRBV3-1 (or the pseudogene TRBV3-2) and TRBJ2-1, with 11 bases identical to TRBD2. The CDR3 has 15 residues. Unmatched junction bases numbered 0, after V lost 2 bases and J lost 3 bases. CDR1 LGHDT and CDR2 YNNKEL come from the germline V gene (reference sequence).

This chain joins TRBV28 and TRBJ1-1, with D possibly matching TRBD1 (6 bases). Germline CDR1 is MDHEN and CDR2 is SYDVKM. V was pared by 3 bases and J by 0 bases, with 14 bases between. The CDR3 runs to 16 residues. CDR3 residues: CASSFRPRGMNTEAFF. Here the CDR3 DNA reads TGTGCCAGCAGTTTTCGCCCCAGGGGAATGAACACTGAAGCTTTCTTT. Together with reference TRBV28 and TRBJ1-1, the CDR3 gives the full variable domain: DVKVTQSSRYLVKRTGEKVFLECVQDMDHENMFWYRQDPGLGLRLIYFSYDVKMKEKGDIPEGYSVSREKKERFSLILESASTNQTSMYLCASSFRPRGMNTEAFFGQGTRLTVV.

V gene TRBV20-1 combines with J gene TRBJ1-2, with D possibly being TRBD1 (6 bases). V lost 6 bases and J 10 bases, leaving 15 bases between the germline ends. From germline, CDR1 is DFQATT and CDR2 SNEGSKA (reference sequence). The CDR3 spans 11 residues. The CDR3: CSAPQGGPYTF. For the CDR3, the DNA is TGCAGTGCCCCTCAAGGGGGGCCCTACACCTTC.

The J gene is TRBJ2-5, the V gene TRBV6-1, with a weak D call TRBD2 (6 bases). The CDR3 spans 14 residues. Deletions cut 3 bases from V and 10 bases from J, with 18 bases between. Germline V CDR1 and CDR2: MNHNS, SASEGT. The CDR3 sequence is CASSDRVGGFDQYF. CDR3 sequence (DNA): TGTGCCAGCAGTGACCGGGTTGGGGGGTTCGACCAGTACTTC.

The chain recombines TRBV7-2 with TRBJ1-2; possible D gene TRBD1, 5 bases. The length of the CDR3 is 15 residues. CDR1 and CDR2 from the germline V gene are SGHTA and FQGNSA. The V and J ends lost 1 base and 7 bases respectively, with 16 bases between them. In nucleotides, the CDR3 is TGTGCCAGCAGCTTAGGTTTGGGGAGTGGGGGTGGCTACACCTTC. It specifies CASSLGLGSGGGYTF.

The J gene is TRBJ2-1, the V gene TRBV2; TRBD2 matches 8 bases. Germline loops: CDR1 SNHLY, CDR2 FYNNEI. Trimming took 4 bases from V and 7 from J; bases not matched to a gene: 3. The CDR3 has 13 amino acids. In nucleotides, the CDR3 is TGTGCCAGCAGTGCTACTAGCGGAAATGAGCAGTTCTTC. Translation gives CASSATSGNEQFF.

The CDR3 DNA is TGCGCCAGCAGCTTGGCTGGCGACTACTCCTACAATGAGCAGTTCTTC. Translated: CASSLAGDYSYNEQFF. The chain carries TRBV5-1 and TRBJ2-1; tentative D call: TRBD2 (5 bases). V lost 0 bases and J 0 bases, leaving 10 bases between the germline ends. CDR3 size: 16 residues. Germline V lookup: CDR1 SGHRS, CDR2 YFSETQ.

This clone has only a few counts. The chain uses TRBV9 and TRBJ2-7; 11 bases are shared with TRBD1. Trimming at V came to 1 base and at J to 8 bases, leaving 5 bases not matched to a gene. Germline lookup yields CDR1 SGDLS and CDR2 YYNGEE. The CDR3 contains 14 residues. CDR3 protein: CASSVPGQGEKQYF. The CDR3 bases are TGTGCCAGCAGCGTACCGGGACAGGGGGAGAAGCAGTACTTC.

The chain links TRBV5-5 to TRBJ2-5, with TRBD2 identical over 9 bases. V lost 0 bases to trimming and J lost 2 bases; unmatched junction nucleotides: 5. Per the germline V gene, CDR1 is SGHKS and CDR2 is YYEKEE (reference sequence). The CDR3 spans 16 residues. The CDR3 loop reads CASSLVSGRQQETQYF. DNA for the CDR3: TGTGCCAGCAGCTTGGTTAGCGGGAGACAACAAGAGACCCAGTACTTC. The full variable domain, its missing parts supplied by reference TRBV5-5 and TRBJ2-5, is DAGVTQSPTHLIKTRGQQVTLRCSPISGHKSVSWYQQVLGQGPQFIFQYYEKEERGRGNFPDRFSARQFPNYSSELNVNALLLGDSALYLCASSLVSGRQQETQYFGPGTRLLVL.

The sample holds a few counts of this clone. The chain links TRBV7-9 to TRBJ1-3; D is possibly TRBD1 (6 bases). Germline V gene data show CDR1 as SEHNR and CDR2 as FQNEAQ (reference sequence). Trimming removed 10 bases from V and 0 bases from J, with 13 bases in between. The CDR3 runs 14 residues. CDR3 sequence reads: CATAQGPSGNTIYF. The CDR3 DNA reads as TGTGCCACCGCACAGGGCCCCTCTGGAAACACCATATATTTT.

Regarding this clone: One end of the junction does not line up with germline, which may come from a read error. This sequence joins TRBV7-2 and TRBJ2-2, with 10 bases that match TRBD1. The CDR3 is 15 amino acids. The germline CDR1 and CDR2 sequences are SGHTA and FQGNSA. In DNA, the CDR3 is TGTGCCGGCAGTAGGGACAGGGGAGGTACCGGGGAGCTGTTTTTT. It yields the protein CAGSRDRGGTGELFF.

This chain joins TRBV9 and TRBJ2-7, with 8 bases fitting TRBD2. Per the germline V gene, CDR1 is SGDLS and CDR2 is YYNGEE. The junction had 7 bases not matched to a gene; V was cut back by 3 bases and J by 5 bases. The CDR3 consists of 14 residues. CDR3 DNA: TGTGCCAGCAGCGCGAGCGGGAGCGGCGACGAGCAGTACTTC. This sequence encodes CASSASGSGDEQYF.

This chain links TRBV5-1 with TRBJ1-5, with 8 positions matching TRBD1. The CDR3 spans 15 residues. The trim removed 1 base at V and 2 bases at J, leaving 2 bases unmatched. Germline V lookup: CDR1 SGHRS, CDR2 YFSETQ. CDR3 region: CASSLQGQGNQPQHF. Written as DNA, the CDR3 is TGCGCCAGCAGCTTGCAGGGACAGGGCAATCAGCCCCAGCATTTT.

V gene TRBV27 combines with J gene TRBJ1-5; D is unresolved. From germline, CDR1 is MNHEY and CDR2 SMNVEV (reference sequence). This CDR3 has 12 amino acids. Trimming pared 3 bases from V and 7 bases from J, leaving 7 bases between. CDR3 nucleotide sequence: TGTGCCAGCAGTTTCACCGGGCAGCCCCAGCATTTT. Its translation is CASSFTGQPQHF.